Listed below are T cell receptor beta chains from one sample, sequenced in a study of early T cells in non-severe SARS-CoV-2 infection. A single record per CDR3 protein comes from TCRdb applying MiXCR to the 5' RACE reads. The repertoire includes around 70,000 distinct CDR3 sequences, approximately 12% of them detected once, and around 1.7% sits in the top ten. The material sequenced was whole blood. Receptors originate from an adult who was a healthcare worker with PCR-confirmed SARS-CoV-2 infection or an uninfected control (not recorded which). CDR3s include the opening cysteine and the closing phenylalanine or tryptophan. D genes are given only for firm matches. Clone size, where shown, is once, few, many, or a class for clones that have expanded.

TRBV29-1,-,few,TRBJ1-2,CSVEIRLNYGYTF,TGCAGCGTTGAGATCAGGCTGAACTATGGCTACACCTTC
TRBV4-3,-,-,TRBJ2-7,CASSRAGEQYF,TGCGCCAGCAGCCGAGCGGGCGAGCAGTACTTC
TRBV10-3,TRBD2,-,TRBJ2-3,CAIRGLDPDTQYF,TGTGCCATCAGAGGACTAGATCCAGATACGCAGTATTTT
TRBV6-1,TRBD1,-,TRBJ2-7,CASSAGTGGYEQYF,TGTGCCAGCAGCGCCGGGACAGGTGGTTACGAGCAGTACTTC
TRBV7-6,TRBD2,few,TRBJ2-1,CASSFTSGGALEQFF,TGTGCCAGCAGCTTCACTAGCGGGGGGGCCCTTGAGCAGTTCTTC
TRBV10-3,-,many,TRBJ1-3,CAISEWTSGNTIYF,TGTGCCATCAGTGAGTGGACCTCCGGAAACACCATATATTTT
TRBV6-5,-,many,TRBJ2-3,CASRPTRFSADTQYF,TGTGCCAGCAGGCCCACTAGGTTTAGCGCAGATACGCAGTATTTT
TRBV13,-,many,TRBJ1-1,CASSLDGTYTEAFF,TGTGCCAGCAGCTTAGATGGCACTTACACTGAAGCTTTCTTT
TRBV11-2,-,many,TRBJ2-3,CASTFRGDTQYF,TGTGCCAGCACTTTCCGGGGAGATACGCAGTATTTT
TRBV11-2,-,few,TRBJ2-1,CASSLRTDYAYNEQFF,TGTGCCAGCAGCCTCCGGACTGATTACGCCTACAATGAGCAGTTCTTC
TRBV29-1,-,few,TRBJ2-5,CSVRDGQETQYF,TGCAGCGTGCGGGACGGGCAAGAGACCCAGTACTTC
TRBV30,-,-,TRBJ1-2,CAWSPRGAFPPHGYTF,TGTGCCTGGAGTCCTCGAGGGGCTTTTCCCCCCCATGGCTACACCTTC
TRBV20-1,TRBD2,many,TRBJ2-5,CSASSGGAGRGTQYF,TGCAGTGCTAGTAGCGGGGGGGCCGGTCGCGGGACCCAGTACTTC
TRBV20-1,TRBD1,few,TRBJ2-5,CSAREWQQGTQETQYF,TGCAGTGCTAGAGAATGGCAACAGGGGACCCAAGAGACCCAGTACTTC
TRBV27,-,-,TRBJ2-7,CASSLRGDSYEQYF,TGTGCCAGCAGTTTAAGAGGGGACTCCTACGAGCAGTACTTC
TRBV4-3,-,many,TRBJ2-5,CASSQDRRGGQETQYF,TGCGCCAGCAGCCAAGATAGGAGGGGGGGTCAAGAGACCCAGTACTTC
TRBV12-3/TRBV12-4,-,few,TRBJ2-3,CASSDRVGGTDTQYF,TGTGCCAGCAGTGACAGGGTCGGGGGGACAGATACGCAGTATTTT
TRBV19,-,few,TRBJ2-5,CASSNLGAGIQETQYF,TGTGCCAGTAGCAACCTGGGAGCGGGTATTCAAGAGACCCAGTACTTC
TRBV7-2,-,-,TRBJ2-5,CASSSQLLGQETQYF,TGTGCCAGCAGCTCGCAACTACTAGGACAAGAGACCCAGTACTTC
TRBV9,-,-,TRBJ1-1,CASSAHMNTEAFF,TGTGCCAGCAGCGCCCATATGAACACTGAAGCTTTCTTT
TRBV29-1,-,few,TRBJ2-5,CSVEEGAALQETQYF,TGCAGCGTTGAAGAGGGGGCAGCCTTACAAGAGACCCAGTACTTC
TRBV25-1,-,-,TRBJ1-1,CASSDAQGATEAFF,TGTGCCAGCAGTGACGCTCAGGGAGCCACTGAAGCTTTCTTT